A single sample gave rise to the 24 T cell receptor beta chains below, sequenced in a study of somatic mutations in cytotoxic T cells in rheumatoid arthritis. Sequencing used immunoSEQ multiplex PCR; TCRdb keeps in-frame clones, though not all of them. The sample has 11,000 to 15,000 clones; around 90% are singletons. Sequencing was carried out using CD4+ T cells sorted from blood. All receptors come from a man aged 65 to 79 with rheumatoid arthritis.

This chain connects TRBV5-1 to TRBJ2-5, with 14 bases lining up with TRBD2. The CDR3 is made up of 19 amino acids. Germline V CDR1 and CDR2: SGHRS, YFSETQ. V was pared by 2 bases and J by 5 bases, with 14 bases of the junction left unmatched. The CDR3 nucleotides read TGCGCCAGCAGCTTAATCCCGACTAGCGGGGGGGCCTTGGGGGAGACCCAGTACTTC. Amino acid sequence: CASSLIPTSGGALGETQYF.

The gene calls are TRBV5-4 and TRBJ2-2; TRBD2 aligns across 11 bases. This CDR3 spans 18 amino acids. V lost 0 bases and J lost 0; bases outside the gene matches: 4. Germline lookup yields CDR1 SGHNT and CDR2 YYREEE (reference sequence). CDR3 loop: CASSLAASGGTNTGELFF. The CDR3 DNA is TGTGCCAGCAGCTTGGCGGCTAGCGGGGGGACGAACACCGGGGAGCTGTTTTTT. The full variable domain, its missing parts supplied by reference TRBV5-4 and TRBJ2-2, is ETGVTQSPTHLIKTRGQQVTLRCSSQSGHNTVSWYQQALGQGPQFIFQYYREEENGRGNFPPRFSGLQFPNYSSELNVNALELDDSALYLCASSLAASGGTNTGELFFGEGSRLTVL.

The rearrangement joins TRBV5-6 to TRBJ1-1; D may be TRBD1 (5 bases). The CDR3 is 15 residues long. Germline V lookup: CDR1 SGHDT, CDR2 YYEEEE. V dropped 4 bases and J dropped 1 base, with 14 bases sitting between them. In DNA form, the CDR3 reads TGTGCCAGCAGCCCTCGCGATAGGGGGAACACTGAAGCTTTCTTT. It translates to CASSPRDRGNTEAFF.

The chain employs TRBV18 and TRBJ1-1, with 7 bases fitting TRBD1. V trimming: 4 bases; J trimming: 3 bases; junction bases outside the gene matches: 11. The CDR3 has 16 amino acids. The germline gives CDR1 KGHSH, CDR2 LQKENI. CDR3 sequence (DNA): TGTGCCAGCTCACGCGCCGAACAGGGGCCCCACACTGAAGCTTTCTTT. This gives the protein CASSRAEQGPHTEAFF.

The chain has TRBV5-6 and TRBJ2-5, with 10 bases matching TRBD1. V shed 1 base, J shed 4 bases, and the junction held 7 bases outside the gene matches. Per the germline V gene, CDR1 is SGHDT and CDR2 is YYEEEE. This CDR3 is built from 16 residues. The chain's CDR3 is CASSLLGTGAPETQYF. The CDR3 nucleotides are TGTGCCAGCAGCTTGCTCGGGACAGGGGCGCCAGAGACCCAGTACTTC.

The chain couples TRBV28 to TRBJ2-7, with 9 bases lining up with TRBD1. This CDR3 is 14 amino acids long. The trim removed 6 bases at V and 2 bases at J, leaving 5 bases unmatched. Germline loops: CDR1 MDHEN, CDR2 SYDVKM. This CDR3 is CASRSGQGTYEQYF. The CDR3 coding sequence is TGTGCCAGCAGATCGGGACAGGGTACCTACGAGCAGTACTTC. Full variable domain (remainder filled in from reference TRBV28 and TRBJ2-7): DVKVTQSSRYLVKRTGEKVFLECVQDMDHENMFWYRQDPGLGLRLIYFSYDVKMKEKGDIPEGYSVSREKKERFSLILESASTNQTSMYLCASRSGQGTYEQYFGPGTRLTVT.

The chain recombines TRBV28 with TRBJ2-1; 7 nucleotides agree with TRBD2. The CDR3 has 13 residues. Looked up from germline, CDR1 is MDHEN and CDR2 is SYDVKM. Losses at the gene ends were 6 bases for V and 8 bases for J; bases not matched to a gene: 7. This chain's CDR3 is CASSRGVDDEQFF. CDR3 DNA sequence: TGTGCCAGCAGCCGGGGGGTAGATGATGAGCAGTTCTTC.

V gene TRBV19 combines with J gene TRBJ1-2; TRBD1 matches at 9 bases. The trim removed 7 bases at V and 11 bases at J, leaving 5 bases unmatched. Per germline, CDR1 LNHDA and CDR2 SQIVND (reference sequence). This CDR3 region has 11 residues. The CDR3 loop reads CASTDRGGYTF. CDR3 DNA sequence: TGTGCCAGTACGGACAGGGGTGGATACACCTTC. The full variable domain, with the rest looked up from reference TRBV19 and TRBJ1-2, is DGGITQSPKYLFRKEGQNVTLSCEQNLNHDAMYWYRQDPGQGLRLIYYSQIVNDFQKGDIAEGYSVSREKKESFPLTVTSAQKNPTAFYLCASTDRGGYTFGSGTRLTVV.

In DNA form, the CDR3 reads TGTGCCAGCAGCCCACCGGGGGGGGTCAGTGGAAACACCATATATTTT. Protein: CASSPPGGVSGNTIYF. This chain links TRBV7-9 with TRBJ1-3; tentatively, D is TRBD1 (5 bases). V lost 5 bases, J lost 3 bases, and 17 bases lay in between. The CDR3 has 16 residues. The germline CDR1 and CDR2 sequences are SEHNR and FQNEAQ (reference sequence).

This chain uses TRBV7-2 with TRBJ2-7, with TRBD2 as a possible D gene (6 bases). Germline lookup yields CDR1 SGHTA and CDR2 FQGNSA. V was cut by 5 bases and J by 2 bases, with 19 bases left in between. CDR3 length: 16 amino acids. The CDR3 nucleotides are TGTGCCAGCAGCCCTCGCCCGGGACTTAACACCTACGAGCAGTACTTC. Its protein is CASSPRPGLNTYEQYF.

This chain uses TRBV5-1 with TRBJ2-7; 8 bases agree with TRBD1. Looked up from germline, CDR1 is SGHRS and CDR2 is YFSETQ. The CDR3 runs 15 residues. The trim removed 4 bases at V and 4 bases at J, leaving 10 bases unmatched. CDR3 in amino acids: CASSVQGAQGYEQYF. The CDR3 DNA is TGCGCCAGCAGCGTTCAGGGGGCGCAAGGGTACGAGCAGTACTTC.

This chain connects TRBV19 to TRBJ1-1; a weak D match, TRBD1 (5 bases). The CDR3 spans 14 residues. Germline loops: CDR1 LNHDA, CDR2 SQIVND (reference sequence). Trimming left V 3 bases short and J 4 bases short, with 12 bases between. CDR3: CASSIRAGGTEAFF. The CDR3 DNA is TGTGCCAGTAGTATCAGGGCGGGGGGCACTGAAGCTTTCTTT.

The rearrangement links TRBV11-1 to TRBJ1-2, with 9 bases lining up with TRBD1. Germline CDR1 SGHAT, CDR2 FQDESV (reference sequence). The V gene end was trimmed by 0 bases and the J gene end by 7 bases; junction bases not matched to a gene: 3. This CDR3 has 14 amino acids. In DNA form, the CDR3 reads TGTGCCAGCAGCTTAGCCGGGACAGGGTTTGGCTACACCTTC. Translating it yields CASSLAGTGFGYTF. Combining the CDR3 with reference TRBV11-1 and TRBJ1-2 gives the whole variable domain EAEVAQSPRYKITEKSQAVAFWCDPISGHATLYWYRQILGQGPELLVQFQDESVVDDSQLPKDRFSAERLKGVDSTLKIQPAELGDSAMYLCASSLAGTGFGYTFGSGTRLTVV.

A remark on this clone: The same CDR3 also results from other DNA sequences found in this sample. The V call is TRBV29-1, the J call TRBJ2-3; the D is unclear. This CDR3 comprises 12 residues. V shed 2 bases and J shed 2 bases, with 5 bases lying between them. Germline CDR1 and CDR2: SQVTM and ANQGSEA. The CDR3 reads CSVERATDTQYF. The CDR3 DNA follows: TGCAGCGTTGAACGCGCCACAGATACGCAGTATTTT.

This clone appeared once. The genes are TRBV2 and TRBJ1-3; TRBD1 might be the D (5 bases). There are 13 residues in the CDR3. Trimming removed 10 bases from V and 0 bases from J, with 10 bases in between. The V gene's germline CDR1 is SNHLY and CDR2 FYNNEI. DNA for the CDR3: TGTGCCATCACGGGGGGCTCTGGAAACACCATATATTTT. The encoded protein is CAITGGSGNTIYF.

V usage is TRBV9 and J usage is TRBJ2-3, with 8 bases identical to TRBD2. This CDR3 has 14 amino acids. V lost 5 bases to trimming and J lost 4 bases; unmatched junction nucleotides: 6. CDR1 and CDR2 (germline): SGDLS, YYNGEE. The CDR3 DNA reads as TGTGCCAGCAGGGGCGGGGGGAAGGCAGATACGCAGTATTTT. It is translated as CASRGGGKADTQYF. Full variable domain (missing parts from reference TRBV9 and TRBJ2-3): DSGVTQTPKHLITATGQRVTLRCSPRSGDLSVYWYQQSLDQGLQFLIQYYNGEERAKGNILERFSAQQFPDLHSELNLSSLELGDSALYFCASRGGGKADTQYFGPGTRLTVL.

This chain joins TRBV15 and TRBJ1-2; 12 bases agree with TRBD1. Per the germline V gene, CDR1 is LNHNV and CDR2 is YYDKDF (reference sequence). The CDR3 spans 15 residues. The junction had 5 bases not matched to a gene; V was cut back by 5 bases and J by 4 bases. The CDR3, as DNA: TGTGCCACCAGCCGCGGGACAGGGGGCGGCTATGGCTACACCTTC. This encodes CATSRGTGGGYGYTF.

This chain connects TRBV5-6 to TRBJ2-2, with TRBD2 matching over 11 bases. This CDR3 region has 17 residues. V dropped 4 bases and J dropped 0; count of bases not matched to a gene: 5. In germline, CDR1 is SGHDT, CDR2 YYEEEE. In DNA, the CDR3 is TGTGCCAGCAGCGGAGCTAGCGGGGGGACGAACACCGGGGAGCTGTTTTTT. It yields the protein CASSGASGGTNTGELFF.

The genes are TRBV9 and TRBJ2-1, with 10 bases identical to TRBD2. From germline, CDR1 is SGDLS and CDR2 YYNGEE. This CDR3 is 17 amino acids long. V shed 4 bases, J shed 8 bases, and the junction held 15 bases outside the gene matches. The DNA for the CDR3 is TGTGCCAGCAGCCTCCAACCGGAGGCTAGCGGGGGACATGAGCAGTTCTTC. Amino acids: CASSLQPEASGGHEQFF.

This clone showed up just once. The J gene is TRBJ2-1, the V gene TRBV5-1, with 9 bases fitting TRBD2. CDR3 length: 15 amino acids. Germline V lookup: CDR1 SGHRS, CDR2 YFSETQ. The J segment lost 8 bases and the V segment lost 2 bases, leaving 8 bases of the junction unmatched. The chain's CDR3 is CASSLGAGGRDEQFF. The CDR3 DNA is TGCGCCAGCAGCTTAGGAGCGGGGGGCCGGGATGAGCAGTTCTTC.

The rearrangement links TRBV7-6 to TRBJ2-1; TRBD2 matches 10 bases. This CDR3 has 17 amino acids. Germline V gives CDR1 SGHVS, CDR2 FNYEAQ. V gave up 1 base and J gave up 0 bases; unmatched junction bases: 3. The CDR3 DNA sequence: TGTGCCAGCAGCTTAGTAGCGGGGGGCCCCTCCTACAATGAGCAGTTCTTC. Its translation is CASSLVAGGPSYNEQFF.

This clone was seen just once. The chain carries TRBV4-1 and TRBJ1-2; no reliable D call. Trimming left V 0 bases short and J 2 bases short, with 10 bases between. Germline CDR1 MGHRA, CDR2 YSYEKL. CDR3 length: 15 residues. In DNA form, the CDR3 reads TGCGCCAGCAGCCAAGATGTAAGCTTAAACTATGGCTACACCTTC. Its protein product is CASSQDVSLNYGYTF.

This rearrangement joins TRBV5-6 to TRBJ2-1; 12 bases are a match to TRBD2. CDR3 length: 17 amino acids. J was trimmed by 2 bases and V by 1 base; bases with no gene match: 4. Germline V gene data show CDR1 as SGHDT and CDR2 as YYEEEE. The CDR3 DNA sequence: TGTGCCAGCAGCTTGTGGACTAGCGGGGACCCCTACAATGAGCAGTTCTTC. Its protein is CASSLWTSGDPYNEQFF.

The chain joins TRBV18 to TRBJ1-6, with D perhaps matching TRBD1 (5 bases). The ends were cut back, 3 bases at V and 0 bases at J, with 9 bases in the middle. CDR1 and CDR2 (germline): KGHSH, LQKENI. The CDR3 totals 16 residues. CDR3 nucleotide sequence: TGTGCCAGCTCACCCAACAGGAGCTCCTATAATTCACCCCTCCACTTT. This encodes CASSPNRSSYNSPLHF.